Sequencing of this TCR beta chain was carried out in a study of cytomegalovirus exposure and HLA in healthy donors. Concerning this clone itself: Its matching antigen is unknown.

Points from the study as a whole: The later analysis indicated that the majority of CMV-associated TCR beta chains appeared HLA-restricted. The records held CMV serostatus as the only immune exposure information. Among donors in an Asian-associated ancestry cluster, a later analysis reportedly found fewer N-insertions than the approximately 700-donor mean.

Use of 60 Vbeta and 13 Jbeta primers characterized the PCR. The authors' processing: Per a later analysis, the number of unique TCR beta chains was some 80 million, of which about 10 million were shared. TCRdb keeps only in-frame clones here, not all; method: immunoSEQ multiplex PCR. That table is the source of V, J and clone size, and D and trimming were worked out from the DNA. The table has 200,000 to 300,000 clones, roughly four fifths seen once. The clonotype comes from a woman aged 40 to 50 in good health and CMV-seropositive. Specimen: PBMCs.

CDR3 nucleotide sequence: TGTGCCAGTAGAATTTTGGCGGGAGCCCCTGGGGCCAACGTCCTGACTTTC. Translated: CASRILAGAPGANVLTF. The chain carries TRBV19 and TRBJ2-6; 7 bases are shared with TRBD2. Germline assignment: CDR1 LNHDA and CDR2 SQIVND (reference sequence). V shed 6 bases and J 2 bases; nucleotides not matched to a gene: 10. The CDR3 totals 17 residues.